The rows below give T cell receptor beta chains drawn from one sample of a study of identical twins. TCRdb re-called the 5' RACE reads through MiXCR, storing one row per CDR3 protein. The profile shows 450,000 to 650,000 distinct CDR3 sequences, nearly 10% of them singletons. These sequences were also reported in another study, on yellow fever vaccine responses in identical twins.

The sequencing input was PBMCs. These receptors came from a woman younger than 35 in good health. CDR3s include the opening cysteine and the closing phenylalanine or tryptophan. The order of the fields is V gene, J gene, clone size, D gene, CDR3 DNA, CDR3 protein. D genes are given only for firm matches. Clone size is stated in some rows and not others, as once, few, many or a class when expanded.

v_call: TRBV4-2; j_call: TRBJ1-2; clone_size: many; d_call: -; cdr3_nt: TGTGCCAGCAGCCAACAAGGGCAGGAGGGTGGCTACACCTTC; cdr3_aa: CASSQQGQEGGYTF
v_call: TRBV25-1; j_call: TRBJ1-4; clone_size: -; d_call: -; cdr3_nt: TGTGCCAGCAGTGATTACCAAAGTAGGGGCCTGGGTGAAAAACTGTTTTTT; cdr3_aa: CASSDYQSRGLGEKLFF
v_call: TRBV5-1; j_call: TRBJ2-2; clone_size: many; d_call: -; cdr3_nt: TGCGCCAGCAGCTTGTATGGGACACCCCTGCCCGGGGAGCTGTTTTTT; cdr3_aa: CASSLYGTPLPGELFF
v_call: TRBV24-1; j_call: TRBJ2-1; clone_size: few; d_call: -; cdr3_nt: TGTGCCACCAGTGGGGTGAGGGAGGATTACAATGAGCAGTTCTTC; cdr3_aa: CATSGVREDYNEQFF
v_call: TRBV24-1; j_call: TRBJ1-6; clone_size: few; d_call: -; cdr3_nt: TGTGCCACCAGTGATTGGGATTCACCCCTCCACTTT; cdr3_aa: CATSDWDSPLHF
v_call: TRBV6-4; j_call: TRBJ1-2; clone_size: many; d_call: TRBD1; cdr3_nt: TGTGCCAGCAGTCCTGTCCCGGGACAGGGGGCGCAGTATTACTATGGCTACACCTTC; cdr3_aa: CASSPVPGQGAQYYYGYTF
v_call: TRBV6-2/TRBV6-3; j_call: TRBJ2-1; clone_size: -; d_call: -; cdr3_nt: TGTGCCAGCAGTTACACCCCTCCCAATGAGCAGTTCTTC; cdr3_aa: CASSYTPPNEQFF
v_call: TRBV4-1; j_call: TRBJ2-7; clone_size: few; d_call: -; cdr3_nt: TGCGCCAGCAGCCTAGTTCTTTCACTGGGCGGGACGGTTACCTACGAGCAGTACTTC; cdr3_aa: CASSLVLSLGGTVTYEQYF
v_call: TRBV10-3; j_call: TRBJ1-4; clone_size: few; d_call: TRBD1; cdr3_nt: TGTGCCAGCACGGACCGGGACAGGGGTTATGAAAAACTGTTTTTT; cdr3_aa: CASTDRDRGYEKLFF
v_call: TRBV4-3; j_call: TRBJ1-1; clone_size: many; d_call: -; cdr3_nt: TGCGCCAGCAGCCAAGATCTCGGGGTTGAAGCTTTCTTT; cdr3_aa: CASSQDLGVEAFF
v_call: TRBV7-3; j_call: TRBJ2-2; clone_size: -; d_call: -; cdr3_nt: TGTGCCAGCAGCCCAGGACCCGTTGCGAACACCGGGGAGCTGTTTTTT; cdr3_aa: CASSPGPVANTGELFF
v_call: TRBV7-9; j_call: TRBJ2-7; clone_size: -; d_call: -; cdr3_nt: TGTGCCAGCAGCTTAGAGGCAGGGGTCGAGCAGTACTTC; cdr3_aa: CASSLEAGVEQYF
v_call: TRBV27; j_call: TRBJ2-1; clone_size: -; d_call: -; cdr3_nt: TGTGCCAGCTTCCCAGGCTATGGCGATGAGCAGTTCTTC; cdr3_aa: CASFPGYGDEQFF
v_call: TRBV18; j_call: TRBJ1-1; clone_size: few; d_call: TRBD1; cdr3_nt: TGTGCCAGCTCCCCTACCTCGACGGGAACAGGGGGAGGAAGGACTGAAGCTTTCTTT; cdr3_aa: CASSPTSTGTGGGRTEAFF
v_call: TRBV4-1; j_call: TRBJ2-3; clone_size: -; d_call: -; cdr3_nt: TGCGCCAGCAGCCAAGAAATTCAGGGAGGTTTGGACACAGATACGCAGTATTTT; cdr3_aa: CASSQEIQGGLDTDTQYF
v_call: TRBV6-1; j_call: TRBJ2-1; clone_size: few; d_call: -; cdr3_nt: TGTGCCAGCAGGGGGGCAGGGGACAATGAGCAGTTCTTC; cdr3_aa: CASRGAGDNEQFF
v_call: TRBV28; j_call: TRBJ2-2; clone_size: -; d_call: -; cdr3_nt: TGTGCCAGCGTTTCGGGATCCATAGAGGAGCTGTTTTTT; cdr3_aa: CASVSGSIEELFF
v_call: TRBV20-1; j_call: TRBJ2-1; clone_size: few; d_call: -; cdr3_nt: TGCAGTGCTAGCCAGGGGAGCTCCTACAATGAGCAGTTCTTC; cdr3_aa: CSASQGSSYNEQFF
v_call: TRBV5-1; j_call: TRBJ2-3; clone_size: few; d_call: TRBD2; cdr3_nt: TGCGCCAGCAGCTTGGCCGTCAGCGGGGGAGACACTAGCACAGATACGCAGTATTTT; cdr3_aa: CASSLAVSGGDTSTDTQYF
v_call: TRBV3-1; j_call: TRBJ2-5; clone_size: few; d_call: TRBD2; cdr3_nt: TGTGCCAGCAGCCAAGAAATTGGGGGACTAGCGTCTAAAGAGACCCAGTACTTC; cdr3_aa: CASSQEIGGLASKETQYF
v_call: TRBV4-1; j_call: TRBJ2-2; clone_size: few; d_call: -; cdr3_nt: TGCGCCAGCAGCCAAGTTGTGACAGACACCGGGGAGCTGTTTTTT; cdr3_aa: CASSQVVTDTGELFF
v_call: TRBV7-3; j_call: TRBJ2-1; clone_size: -; d_call: TRBD1; cdr3_nt: TGTGCCAGCAGCTCGTACAAGGGACAGCGGTTATCAAATGAGCAGTTCTTC; cdr3_aa: CASSSYKGQRLSNEQFF
v_call: TRBV4-3; j_call: TRBJ2-3; clone_size: few; d_call: TRBD2; cdr3_nt: TGCGCCAGCAGCCAAAAGAGGGGACTAGCGATAACAGATACGCAGTATTTT; cdr3_aa: CASSQKRGLAITDTQYF
v_call: TRBV28; j_call: TRBJ2-3; clone_size: -; d_call: -; cdr3_nt: TGTGCCAGCCGAGGAAGTGTCCGCACAGATACGCAGTATTTT; cdr3_aa: CASRGSVRTDTQYF
v_call: TRBV4-3; j_call: TRBJ2-7; clone_size: -; d_call: -; cdr3_nt: TGCGCCAGCAGCCAGGACGCGGGCCACGAGCAGTACTTC; cdr3_aa: CASSQDAGHEQYF
v_call: TRBV20-1; j_call: TRBJ2-3; clone_size: many; d_call: TRBD2; cdr3_nt: TGCAGTGCTTCTCTCACTAGCGGCCAAACAGATACGCAGTATTTT; cdr3_aa: CSASLTSGQTDTQYF
v_call: TRBV6-5; j_call: TRBJ2-6; clone_size: -; d_call: -; cdr3_nt: TGTGCCAGCAGTTACGGTGGCGGAAGCCTCTCTGGGGCCAACGTCCTGACTTTC; cdr3_aa: CASSYGGGSLSGANVLTF
v_call: TRBV5-1; j_call: TRBJ2-7; clone_size: -; d_call: TRBD2; cdr3_nt: TGCGCCAGCAGCTCCGGGCCTACTAGCGAGAATTCCTACGAGCAGTACTTC; cdr3_aa: CASSSGPTSENSYEQYF
v_call: TRBV12-3/TRBV12-4; j_call: TRBJ1-4; clone_size: many; d_call: -; cdr3_nt: TGTGCCAGCAGAGCGTCAACTAATGAAAAACTGTTTTTT; cdr3_aa: CASRASTNEKLFF
v_call: TRBV13; j_call: TRBJ2-7; clone_size: many; d_call: -; cdr3_nt: TGTGCCAGCAATCTGGGCAGGATTCCCTACGAGCAGTACTTC; cdr3_aa: CASNLGRIPYEQYF
v_call: TRBV4-3; j_call: TRBJ2-4; clone_size: -; d_call: -; cdr3_nt: TGCGCCAGCAGCCAAGAGGGGAAGGACATATGGGCCAAAAACATTCAGTACTTC; cdr3_aa: CASSQEGKDIWAKNIQYF
v_call: TRBV6-4; j_call: TRBJ2-7; clone_size: many; d_call: TRBD1; cdr3_nt: TGTGCCAGCAATCCAGCCGACAGGGGATTGATAGAGCAGTACTTC; cdr3_aa: CASNPADRGLIEQYF
v_call: TRBV3-1; j_call: TRBJ2-2; clone_size: -; d_call: -; cdr3_nt: TGTGCCAGCAGCCAAAGCGGTAGGGGGGTCGGACAGGAGCTGTTTTTT; cdr3_aa: CASSQSGRGVGQELFF
v_call: TRBV15; j_call: TRBJ2-1; clone_size: few; d_call: TRBD2; cdr3_nt: TGTGCCACGAAACCCGGGACTATTAACAATGAGCAGTTCTTC; cdr3_aa: CATKPGTINNEQFF
v_call: TRBV10-3; j_call: TRBJ1-5; clone_size: -; d_call: -; cdr3_nt: TGTGCCATCAGTGAGGTGCCAGTCCCTAATCAGCCCCAGCATTTT; cdr3_aa: CAISEVPVPNQPQHF
v_call: TRBV4-2; j_call: TRBJ2-5; clone_size: -; d_call: TRBD2; cdr3_nt: TGTGCCAGCAGCCAAGAAACTAGCGGGCAAGAGACCCAGTACTTC; cdr3_aa: CASSQETSGQETQYF
v_call: TRBV6-2/TRBV6-3; j_call: TRBJ2-7; clone_size: few; d_call: TRBD2; cdr3_nt: TGTGCCAGCAGTTCCACGGGGAGGGCCCTATCCTACGAGCAGTACTTC; cdr3_aa: CASSSTGRALSYEQYF
v_call: TRBV6-1; j_call: TRBJ2-7; clone_size: -; d_call: TRBD1; cdr3_nt: TGTGCCAGCAGTGAAACCCGGGGACAGGGGACCTACGAGCAGTACTTC; cdr3_aa: CASSETRGQGTYEQYF
v_call: TRBV30; j_call: TRBJ1-2; clone_size: few; d_call: -; cdr3_nt: TGTGCCATAGAGAGGGGGTTCCGCTATGGCTACACCTTC; cdr3_aa: CAIERGFRYGYTF
v_call: TRBV6-1; j_call: TRBJ1-1; clone_size: few; d_call: TRBD1; cdr3_nt: TGTGCCAGCAGCAGGGACAGGGGGCGCGGGGACACTGAAGCTTTCTTT; cdr3_aa: CASSRDRGRGDTEAFF
v_call: TRBV6-4; j_call: TRBJ2-1; clone_size: few; d_call: -; cdr3_nt: TGTGCCAGCAGTGACTCGCGATTAGCGATCAATGAGCAGTTCTTC; cdr3_aa: CASSDSRLAINEQFF
v_call: TRBV6-5; j_call: TRBJ1-1; clone_size: -; d_call: -; cdr3_nt: TGTGCCAGCAGAAACAGGGTGGGTGAAGCTTTCTTT; cdr3_aa: CASRNRVGEAFF
v_call: TRBV9; j_call: TRBJ2-5; clone_size: many; d_call: -; cdr3_nt: TGTGCCAGCAGCGCTGGGGACTACCAAGAGACCCAGTACTTC; cdr3_aa: CASSAGDYQETQYF
v_call: TRBV7-9; j_call: TRBJ2-3; clone_size: -; d_call: -; cdr3_nt: TGTGCCAGCAGCTTTAGTAGCAGATTCCCAGATACGCAGTATTTT; cdr3_aa: CASSFSSRFPDTQYF
v_call: TRBV6-5; j_call: TRBJ2-7; clone_size: few; d_call: TRBD1; cdr3_nt: TGTGCCAGCAGTTACGTCGGCGGGACAGGTCTTTCCTACGAGCAGTACTTC; cdr3_aa: CASSYVGGTGLSYEQYF
v_call: TRBV3-1; j_call: TRBJ2-2; clone_size: few; d_call: -; cdr3_nt: TGTGCCAGCAGCCAAGAGCTGTGGGGCGGACCCACCGGGGAGCTGTTTTTT; cdr3_aa: CASSQELWGGPTGELFF